These 10 T cell receptor beta chains originate from one sample sequenced in a study of blood T cell repertoires in COVID-19. Assay: immunoSEQ multiplex PCR; the TCRdb copy retains only in-frame clones and omits some. The sample includes 86,000 or so clones, roughly 86% seen only once; the top ten take around 5%. Material: peripheral blood. Every receptor here comes from a man aged 45 to 65 with active or convalescent COVID-19.

The chain carries TRBV28 and TRBJ1-2; D unresolved. CDR1 is MDHEN and CDR2 is SYDVKM in the germline V gene. The CDR3 loop spans 12 amino acids. Trimming left V 2 bases short and J 5 bases short, with 6 bases between. CDR3 in amino acids: CASSLTLYGYTF. In DNA form, the CDR3 reads TGTGCCAGCAGTTTAACCCTATATGGCTACACCTTC.

CDR3 DNA: TGTGCCAGCAGTTTGGGGGGGGCCGGTGAAGATACGCAGTATTTT. Protein: CASSLGGAGEDTQYF. J is TRBJ2-3 and V is TRBV28; D might be TRBD2 (7 bases). This CDR3 is 15 amino acids long. V lost 3 bases, J lost 5 bases, and 15 bases lay in between. Germline loops: CDR1 MDHEN, CDR2 SYDVKM.

This chain joins TRBV11-2 and TRBJ1-1; no clear D. Per the germline V gene, CDR1 is SGHAT and CDR2 is FQNNGV. V shed 5 bases and J shed 3 bases, with 10 bases lying between them. The length of the CDR3 is 13 residues. The CDR3 nucleotides are TGTGCCAGCAGCCCCCTGAGAGACACTGAAGCTTTCTTT. It translates to CASSPLRDTEAFF.

This clone has a single count. The rearrangement joins TRBV7-9 to TRBJ1-1, with D possibly matching TRBD1 (5 bases). The CDR3 consists of 13 residues. Germline assignment: CDR1 SEHNR and CDR2 FQNEAQ (reference sequence). V lost 4 bases and J 1 base, leaving 7 bases between the germline ends. The CDR3 coding sequence is TGTGCCAGCAGCTCCGACAGGAACACTGAAGCTTTCTTT. Encoded protein: CASSSDRNTEAFF.

The chain carries TRBV14 and TRBJ1-3, with D hard to call. The length of the CDR3 is 17 residues. CDR1 and CDR2 (germline): SGHDN, FVKESK. V dropped 1 base and J dropped 0 bases, with 13 bases sitting between them. The CDR3 nucleotides are TGTGCCAGCAGCCAAGGGGTCACGGAGCGCTCTGGAAACACCATATATTTT. It codes for CASSQGVTERSGNTIYF. The entire variable domain, with the rest obtained from reference TRBV14 and TRBJ1-3, is as follows: EAGVTQFPSHSVIEKGQTVTLRCDPISGHDNLYWYRRVMGKEIKFLLHFVKESKQDESGMPNNRFLAERTGGTYSTLKVQPAELEDSGVYFCASSQGVTERSGNTIYFGEGSWLTVV.

V and J are TRBV7-2 and TRBJ2-6; 7 nucleotides line up with TRBD1. The CDR3 runs 15 residues. J lost 2 bases, V lost 3 bases, and 1 base had no gene match. CDR1 is SGHTA and CDR2 is FQGNSA in the germline V gene. The CDR3 sequence: CASSLQGAGANVLTF. Here the CDR3 DNA reads TGTGCCAGCAGCTTGCAGGGGGCTGGGGCCAACGTCCTGACTTTC.

The rearrangement uses TRBV5-1 and TRBJ1-1, with 8 bases matching TRBD1. Trimming took 4 bases from V and 1 from J; bases not matched to a gene: 6. The CDR3 runs to 15 residues. The germline CDR1 and CDR2 sequences are SGHRS and YFSETQ. The CDR3 coding sequence is TGCGCCAGCAGCCCTGGGCAGGGGGCGAACACTGAAGCTTTCTTT. The encoded protein is CASSPGQGANTEAFF.

The genes are TRBV6-1 and TRBJ2-2, with unresolved D. Between the trimmed V and J ends, which lost 3 bases and 3 bases, there was a span of 14 bases. The CDR3 is 16 amino acids. From germline, CDR1 is MNHNS and CDR2 SASEGT. In DNA, the CDR3 is TGTGCCAGCAGTGATGATGCCCAGGCTTACACCGGGGAGCTGTTTTTT. Its protein product is CASSDDAQAYTGELFF.

The J gene is TRBJ2-2, the V gene TRBV25-1; D possibly corresponds to TRBD2 (6 bases). V gave up 8 bases and J gave up 7 bases, with 14 bases separating them. The CDR3 runs 13 residues. The V gene's germline CDR1 is MGHDK and CDR2 SYGVNS. This chain's CDR3 is CASRAGGNGELFF. CDR3 DNA sequence: TGTGCCAGCCGTGCCGGGGGTAACGGGGAGCTGTTTTTT.

The V and J genes are TRBV6-6 and TRBJ2-7; unclear D gene. The CDR3 runs to 14 residues. CDR1 and CDR2 (germline): MNHNY, SVGAGI (reference sequence). Between the trimmed V and J ends, which lost 5 bases and 0 bases, there was a span of 11 bases. Here the CDR3 reads CASSATAYSYEQYF. Written as DNA, the CDR3 is TGTGCCAGCAGTGCAACAGCTTACTCCTACGAGCAGTACTTC.